The T cell receptor (beta chain) under discussion was sequenced for a study of shared clonotypes between healthy human individuals. Overall study context: CD4 naive and memory got three plates each, CD8 naive two, CD8 memory one. The study's findings and limits: Against clonotypes common to all four donors, non-shared ones had lower generation probabilities.

Naive-designated CD8 cells lacked CD45RO, were positively enriched for CCR7, and omitted terminally differentiated effector memory CD45RA+ cells. Some 30,000 T cell genomes (roughly 190 ng DNA) went into each sorted-subset replicate. Original methodology: Without quality scores, immunoSEQ junctional reads could not be filtered like full-length reads. Assay used: immunoSEQ multiplex PCR; TCRdb lists only in-frame clones, some missing. V and J calls and clone size follow that table, whereas D and trimming were derived from the DNA. Here the sample spans approximately 810,000 clones, about 92% being singletons. Germline V gives CDR1 MNHEY, CDR2 SMNVEV (reference sequence). The CDR3 runs to 15 residues. V shed 3 bases and J shed 1 base, with 11 bases lying between them. As regards this clone: As yet, its antigen is unknown.

The genes are TRBV27 and TRBJ2-3, with D unclear. This receptor was obtained from a young man in good health. Specimen: naive CD8+ T cells sorted from blood. CDR3 nucleotide sequence: TGTGCCAGCAGTTTCGGCGTAAGGGGCACAGATACGCAGTATTTT. Its translation is CASSFGVRGTDTQYF.